This is a list of T cell receptor beta chains from one sample in a study of CD8 T cells in ankylosing spondylitis. TCRdb passed the 5' RACE reads through MiXCR, listing each CDR3 protein once. The sample shows some 100,000 distinct CDR3 sequences, about 8.6% of them seen only once. Specimen: blood, either unsorted or a sorted T cell fraction (not recorded which). The receptors derive from a male donor with ankylosing spondylitis or in good health (not recorded which). CDR3s include the opening cysteine and the closing phenylalanine or tryptophan. A D gene is named only where the DNA matches it firmly. Not all rows give a size; the values are once, few, many and, for expanded clones, a class.

clone size: many; J gene: TRBJ1-2; V gene: TRBV7-9; D gene: TRBD1; CDR3 DNA: TGTGCCAGCAGCTTCAGGACAGGGGACTCTAACTATGGCTACACCTTC; CDR3 protein: CASSFRTGDSNYGYTF
clone size: many; J gene: TRBJ2-6; V gene: TRBV3-1; D gene: .; CDR3 DNA: TGTGCCAGCAGCCAAGGGTATGGGGCCAACGTCCTGACTTTC; CDR3 protein: CASSQGYGANVLTF
clone size: few; J gene: TRBJ2-7; V gene: TRBV20-1; D gene: .; CDR3 DNA: TGCAGTGCTAGAGTCGTCGGGCACGAGCAGTACTTC; CDR3 protein: CSARVVGHEQYF
clone size: many; J gene: TRBJ2-7; V gene: TRBV7-8; D gene: .; CDR3 DNA: TGTGCCAGCAGCTTAGGTCGCGACCATCGCTACGAGCAGTACTTC; CDR3 protein: CASSLGRDHRYEQYF
clone size: many; J gene: TRBJ1-5; V gene: TRBV5-5; D gene: .; CDR3 DNA: TGTGCCAGCAGCTTGGACCGGCTAGGGAGCAATCAGCCCCAGCATTTT; CDR3 protein: CASSLDRLGSNQPQHF
clone size: many; J gene: TRBJ1-1; V gene: TRBV6-5; D gene: TRBD1; CDR3 DNA: TGTGCCAGCAGTTCGGGACAGAGGTTGTCGGAAGCTTTCTTT; CDR3 protein: CASSSGQRLSEAFF
clone size: many; J gene: TRBJ2-7; V gene: TRBV18; D gene: .; CDR3 DNA: TGTGCCAGCTCACACCCCTACGAGCAGTACTTC; CDR3 protein: CASSHPYEQYF
clone size: many; J gene: TRBJ1-6; V gene: TRBV20-1; D gene: .; CDR3 DNA: TGCAGTGCTAGGTCCCGTGGGGACGGTAATTCACCCCTCCACTTT; CDR3 protein: CSARSRGDGNSPLHF
clone size: .; J gene: TRBJ2-2; V gene: TRBV7-2; D gene: TRBD1; CDR3 DNA: TGTGCCAGCAGCCGGGTCGGGACAGGGTACACCGGGGAGCTGTTTTTT; CDR3 protein: CASSRVGTGYTGELFF
clone size: few; J gene: TRBJ2-3; V gene: TRBV9; D gene: .; CDR3 DNA: TGTGCCAGCAGCGTAGCCGGGGGCCAGTCTGGCACAGATACGCAGTATTTT; CDR3 protein: CASSVAGGQSGTDTQYF
clone size: many; J gene: TRBJ2-1; V gene: TRBV29-1; D gene: .; CDR3 DNA: TGCAGCGTTGCGCGGGGAGACCCTAATGAGCAGTTCTTC; CDR3 protein: CSVARGDPNEQFF
clone size: many; J gene: TRBJ2-2; V gene: TRBV9; D gene: .; CDR3 DNA: TGTGCCAGCAGCCCCTGGACCAACACCGGGGAGCTGTTTTTT; CDR3 protein: CASSPWTNTGELFF
clone size: many; J gene: TRBJ2-5; V gene: TRBV5-1; D gene: TRBD2; CDR3 DNA: TGCGCCAGCAGCTTGACCGGGACTAGCGGGAGAAGAGAGACCCAGTACTTC; CDR3 protein: CASSLTGTSGRRETQYF
clone size: many; J gene: TRBJ2-5; V gene: TRBV5-6; D gene: .; CDR3 DNA: TGTGCCAGCAGCTTGGGTCAGGCGGGAGAGACCCAGTACTTC; CDR3 protein: CASSLGQAGETQYF
clone size: many; J gene: TRBJ2-7; V gene: TRBV25-1; D gene: TRBD2; CDR3 DNA: TGTGCCAGCAGTGAAGCGGGGGGCTCCTACGAGCAGTACTTC; CDR3 protein: CASSEAGGSYEQYF
clone size: .; J gene: TRBJ1-2; V gene: TRBV20-1; D gene: TRBD1; CDR3 DNA: TGCAGTGCTAGACCAACCGGGACAGGGTCTTATGGCTACACCTTC; CDR3 protein: CSARPTGTGSYGYTF
clone size: many; J gene: TRBJ1-5; V gene: TRBV2; D gene: .; CDR3 DNA: TGTGCCAGCAGGGGAGGGGCCCCGGGGCAGCCCCAGCATTTT; CDR3 protein: CASRGGAPGQPQHF
clone size: few; J gene: TRBJ1-6; V gene: TRBV7-8; D gene: .; CDR3 DNA: TGTGCCAGCAGCTCACGAGGGCTGGATTCACCCCTCCACTTT; CDR3 protein: CASSSRGLDSPLHF
clone size: many; J gene: TRBJ2-7; V gene: TRBV29-1; D gene: TRBD1; CDR3 DNA: TGCAGCGTTGGACAGGGGGTTCCCTACGAGCAGTACTTC; CDR3 protein: CSVGQGVPYEQYF
clone size: .; J gene: TRBJ2-3; V gene: TRBV28; D gene: .; CDR3 DNA: TGTGCCAGCAGTTTGGGTACAGGGATCAACACAGATACGCAGTATTTT; CDR3 protein: CASSLGTGINTDTQYF
clone size: many; J gene: TRBJ2-1; V gene: TRBV20-1; D gene: TRBD2; CDR3 DNA: TGCAGTGCTAGAGAAGGACTAGCGGAGTACAATGAGCAGTTCTTC; CDR3 protein: CSAREGLAEYNEQFF
clone size: few; J gene: TRBJ2-7; V gene: TRBV18; D gene: TRBD2; CDR3 DNA: TGTGCCAGCTCACCACCGACTAGCGGGAGTTACGAGCAGTACTTC; CDR3 protein: CASSPPTSGSYEQYF
clone size: .; J gene: TRBJ2-5; V gene: TRBV6-2/TRBV6-3; D gene: .; CDR3 DNA: TGTGCCAGCAGTTATTACGAGACCCAGTACTTC; CDR3 protein: CASSYYETQYF
clone size: many; J gene: TRBJ1-5; V gene: TRBV18; D gene: .; CDR3 DNA: TGTGCCAGCTCACCGAATGGGGCCAGGGATCAGCCCCAGCATTTT; CDR3 protein: CASSPNGARDQPQHF
clone size: many; J gene: TRBJ2-1; V gene: TRBV6-6; D gene: .; CDR3 DNA: TGTGCCAGCACCCCAGGGCATGAGCAGTTCTTC; CDR3 protein: CASTPGHEQFF
clone size: many; J gene: TRBJ2-5; V gene: TRBV20-1; D gene: TRBD2; CDR3 DNA: TGCAGTGCCGCGGGGGACCCTCTTCGGGTGACCCAGTACTTC; CDR3 protein: CSAAGDPLRVTQYF
clone size: many; J gene: TRBJ2-3; V gene: TRBV7-2; D gene: .; CDR3 DNA: TGTGCCAGCAGCTCTCTAGCCGGGGCACCTACAGATACGCAGTATTTT; CDR3 protein: CASSSLAGAPTDTQYF
clone size: many; J gene: TRBJ2-5; V gene: TRBV29-1; D gene: .; CDR3 DNA: TGCAGCGTTGAAGATCATTACCCAAGGACCCAGTACTTC; CDR3 protein: CSVEDHYPRTQYF
clone size: many; J gene: TRBJ1-2; V gene: TRBV28; D gene: .; CDR3 DNA: TGTGCCAGCAGTTCCCAAAAGGACGACTATGGCTACACCTTC; CDR3 protein: CASSSQKDDYGYTF
clone size: many; J gene: TRBJ2-5; V gene: TRBV28; D gene: TRBD2; CDR3 DNA: TGTGCCAGCAGAAGCGGGAGAGTGGAGACCCAGTACTTC; CDR3 protein: CASRSGRVETQYF
clone size: many; J gene: TRBJ1-3; V gene: TRBV20-1; D gene: .; CDR3 DNA: TGCAGTGCTAGAAAGGGGCCGCCCCTTTACTCTGGAAACACCATATATTTT; CDR3 protein: CSARKGPPLYSGNTIYF